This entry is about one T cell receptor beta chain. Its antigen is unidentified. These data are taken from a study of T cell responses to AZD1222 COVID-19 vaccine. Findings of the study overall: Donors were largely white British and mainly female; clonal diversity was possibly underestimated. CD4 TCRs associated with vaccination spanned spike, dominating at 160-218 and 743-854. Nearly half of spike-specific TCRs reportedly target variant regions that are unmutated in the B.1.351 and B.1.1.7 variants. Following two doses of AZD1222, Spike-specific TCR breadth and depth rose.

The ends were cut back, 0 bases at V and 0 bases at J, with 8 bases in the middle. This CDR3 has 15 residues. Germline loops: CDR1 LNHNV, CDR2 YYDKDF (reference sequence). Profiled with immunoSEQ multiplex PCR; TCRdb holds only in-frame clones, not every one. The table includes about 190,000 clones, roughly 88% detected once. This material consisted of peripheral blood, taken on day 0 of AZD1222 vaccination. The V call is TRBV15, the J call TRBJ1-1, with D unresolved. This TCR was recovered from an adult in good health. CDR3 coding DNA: TGTGCCACCAGCAGAGATCGGGGTTTGAACACTGAAGCTTTCTTT. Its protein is CATSRDRGLNTEAFF.